The 8 T cell receptor beta chains presented below share a single source sample, sequenced in a study of blood T cell repertoires in COVID-19. Sequencing was performed with immunoSEQ multiplex PCR; in TCRdb, only in-frame clones are kept and a portion is missing. The sample has tens of thousands of clones; nearly 80% are singletons. Material for sequencing was peripheral blood. The source of these receptors is a man aged 70 or older with COVID-19, enrolled during active disease.

The chain couples TRBV6-5 to TRBJ2-2; 11 nucleotides align to TRBD1. CDR3 length equals 13 residues. CDR1 MNHEY and CDR2 SVGAGI come from the germline V gene. The V segment lost 10 bases and the J segment 7 bases; nucleotides outside the gene matches: 5. The CDR3 reads CATRTGGVGELFF. The CDR3 DNA follows: TGTGCCACCCGGACAGGGGGCGTCGGGGAGCTGTTTTTT.

The rearrangement uses TRBV28 and TRBJ2-7; 8 nucleotides align to TRBD2. The CDR3 runs to 15 residues. The ends lost 5 bases at V and 0 bases at J; junction bases unmatched: 6. Germline CDR1 reads MDHEN; CDR2 reads SYDVKM. The CDR3 loop reads CASSRSGAVSYEQYF. The CDR3 coding sequence is TGTGCCAGCAGTCGTAGCGGGGCAGTCTCCTACGAGCAGTACTTC.

The gene calls are TRBV30 and TRBJ1-2, with D unclear. The CDR3 runs to 13 residues. Trimming pared 0 bases from V and 8 bases from J, leaving 13 bases between. Germline CDR1 and CDR2: GTSNPN and SVGIG (reference sequence). The CDR3 here is CAWSVTEGSGYTF. CDR3 DNA: TGTGCCTGGAGTGTAACCGAGGGCTCGGGCTACACCTTC.

The V and J genes are TRBV5-1 and TRBJ2-5; TRBD1 matches 10 bases. This CDR3 comprises 15 residues. V was pared by 4 bases and J by 1 base, with 4 bases of the junction left unmatched. Germline CDR1 and CDR2: SGHRS and YFSETQ. As DNA, the CDR3 is TGCGCCAGCAGCGGGGGACAGGGGACCCAAGAGACCCAGTACTTC. It specifies CASSGGQGTQETQYF.

V and J are TRBV9 and TRBJ1-6, with a possible D match to TRBD1 (5 bases). Per the germline V gene, CDR1 is SGDLS and CDR2 is YYNGEE. The V and J ends lost 3 bases and 6 bases respectively, with 13 bases between them. The CDR3 is 15 amino acids. CDR3 residues: CASSAGQGANSPLHF. CDR3 nucleotide sequence: TGTGCCAGCAGCGCAGGACAAGGCGCTAATTCACCCCTCCACTTT. Drawing the rest from reference TRBV9 and TRBJ1-6, the complete variable domain is DSGVTQTPKHLITATGQRVTLRCSPRSGDLSVYWYQQSLDQGLQFLIQYYNGEERAKGNILERFSAQQFPDLHSELNLSSLELGDSALYFCASSAGQGANSPLHFGNGTRLTVT.

This clone was seen a single time. The CDR3 loop reads CASSHSTGGGEQYF. CDR3 sequence (DNA): TGCGCCAGCAGCCATTCCACGGGCGGGGGTGAGCAGTACTTC. The chain is built from TRBV4-3 and TRBJ2-7; 7 positions match TRBD2. V lost 3 bases and J lost 7; bases outside the gene matches: 9. This CDR3 has 14 residues. The germline V gene has CDR1 LGHNA and CDR2 YSLEER.

The genes are TRBV6-5 and TRBJ2-3; 11 bases map to TRBD2. The germline gives CDR1 MNHEY, CDR2 SVGAGI. Unmatched junction bases numbered 7, after V lost 10 bases and J lost 4 bases. This CDR3 comprises 14 residues. CDR3 DNA: TGTGCCATCATAGCGGGGGGGCTTCCAGATACGCAGTATTTT. This gives the protein CAIIAGGLPDTQYF.

The chain recombines TRBV7-2 with TRBJ2-1; TRBD2 matches 10 bases. Germline V gene sequence: CDR1 SGHTA, CDR2 FQGNSA. The CDR3 runs 15 residues. J gave up 9 bases and V 5 bases, and 10 bases lay outside the gene matches. CDR3 in DNA: TGTGCCAGCAGCCCCGGGACTAGCGCCCTGTTTGAGCAGTTCTTC. Its protein product is CASSPGTSALFEQFF. The full variable domain, completed using reference TRBV7-2 and TRBJ2-1, is GAGVSQSPSNKVTEKGKDVELRCDPISGHTALYWYRQSLGQGLEFLIYFQGNSAPDKSGLPSDRFSAERTGGSVSTLTIQRTQQEDSAVYLCASSPGTSALFEQFFGPGTRLTVL.